The entry below gives a single T cell receptor beta chain sequence along with its context. No antigen is known for it. TCRdb's copy holds only in-frame clones and misses some; the assay was immunoSEQ multiplex PCR. The sample shows 55,000 to 75,000 clones, approximately 87% of them seen only once. The sample originates from a study of T cells in localized non-small cell lung cancer. Overall study results and limits: Patients showing higher blood T cell density tended to see longer overall survival. Because researchers sequenced only one region of the tumor, heterogeneity is still possible. Adjacent lung was found to contain a median roughly 50 of the top 100 tumor clones.

Deletions cut 3 bases from V and 6 bases from J, with 10 bases between. The germline CDR1 and CDR2 sequences are KGHSH and LQKENI. CDR3 length equals 13 residues. This clonotype was obtained from a male donor aged 60 or over with stage III squamous cell lung carcinoma. This chain uses TRBV18 with TRBJ2-3; no definite D call. Here the sequenced sample was peripheral blood, taken before any cancer treatment. The CDR3 loop is CASSPASEDTQYF. The CDR3 nucleotides are TGTGCCAGCTCACCGGCATCTGAGGATACGCAGTATTTT.